A selection of T cell receptor beta chains follows, all from one sample in a study of beta chain features in type 1 diabetes. Some clones are missing from TCRdb's copy, which holds only in-frame ones; the method was immunoSEQ multiplex PCR. The sample carries some 270,000 clones, roughly a tenth recorded once. The sequenced material came from naive CD4+ T cells from blood. These receptors were obtained from a young man with type 1 diabetes. Each CDR3 is given with its conserved first and last residue. The D gene is left open where the match is weak. A clone size is listed for some rows: how often the clone was seen (once, few, many), or a class if it is expanded.

D | J | V | size | DNA | CDR3
TRBD1 | TRBJ2-1 | TRBV19 | few | TGTGCCAGTAGACCGCGGGACAGGGGGACTAAGAATGAGCAGTTCTTC | CASRPRDRGTKNEQFF
. | TRBJ2-7 | TRBV7-8 | . | TGTGCCAGCAGCTTAGTGTCTGCCGGGGAGCAGTACTTC | CASSLVSAGEQYF
. | TRBJ1-5 | TRBV19 | few | TGTGCCAGTAGCCCTAGGGGCAGTCCACAGCCCCAGCATTTT | CASSPRGSPQPQHF
. | TRBJ2-5 | TRBV11-2 | few | TGTGCCAGCAGCTTGGCTAATCCGGGACTGGGTGAAACCCAGTACTTC | CASSLANPGLGETQYF
. | TRBJ1-1 | TRBV5-4 | . | TGTGCCAGCAGCTTGGATGGGGGCGCCGGTTCGGGCACTGAAGCTTTCTTT | CASSLDGGAGSGTEAFF
. | TRBJ1-2 | TRBV2 | . | TGTGCCAGCTACAGGGTATCCTATGGCTACACCTTC | CASYRVSYGYTF
TRBD1 | TRBJ2-1 | TRBV7-2 | few | TGTGCCAGCAGCCCCTACAGGGGGGAGCAGTTCTTC | CASSPYRGEQFF
. | TRBJ2-6 | TRBV11-2 | few | TGTGCCAGCAGCTTCAGACAGATCCTCTCTGGGGCCAACGTCCTGACTTTC | CASSFRQILSGANVLTF
TRBD1 | TRBJ1-1 | TRBV7-9 | . | TGTGCCAGCAGCTCCCAGGGGGCAAGAGCTTTCTTT | CASSSQGARAFF
. | TRBJ1-3 | TRBV15 | . | TGTGCCACCAGCAGAGGTACTGGAAACACCATATATTTT | CATSRGTGNTIYF
TRBD2 | TRBJ2-3 | TRBV7-6 | . | TGTGCCAGCAGCTTAGCACTAGCGGGGGGCACAGATACGCAGTATTTT | CASSLALAGGTDTQYF
TRBD1 | TRBJ1-1 | TRBV7-9 | few | TGTGCCAGCAGCATCGACAGGGATACTGAAGCTTTCTTT | CASSIDRDTEAFF
. | TRBJ1-5 | TRBV29-1 | few | TGCAGCGTCCTTGGGAGGGGACAGCCCCAGCATTTT | CSVLGRGQPQHF
TRBD2 | TRBJ2-1 | TRBV11-2 | few | TGTGCCAGCAGCTGGAGCGGGGGGACTTACAATGAGCAGTTCTTC | CASSWSGGTYNEQFF
TRBD1 | TRBJ2-5 | TRBV7-2 | few | TGTGCCAGCAGCCCCGACAGGGGGACCCAGTACTTC | CASSPDRGTQYF
TRBD1 | TRBJ2-1 | TRBV9 | . | TGTGCCAGCAGCGTGGACAGGAACAATGAGCAGTTCTTC | CASSVDRNNEQFF
TRBD1 | TRBJ2-7 | TRBV5-6 | few | TGTGCCAGCAGCTTGGGGGAGAACAGGGGATTACGCGGATACGAGCAGTACTTC | CASSLGENRGLRGYEQYF
. | TRBJ2-1 | TRBV7-2 | few | TGTGCCAGCAGCGCGCGCATTCGGGATGAGCAGTTCTTC | CASSARIRDEQFF
. | TRBJ2-7 | TRBV28 | . | TGTGCCAGCACCGACCGGGGGAACTCCTACGAGCAGTACTTC | CASTDRGNSYEQYF
. | TRBJ1-1 | TRBV7-8 | . | TGTGCCAGCAGCTTAGGGGCGAACACTGAAGCTTTCTTT | CASSLGANTEAFF
. | TRBJ2-7 | TRBV5-1 | few | TGCGCCAGCAGCTTGGGGGCCGTCTACGAGCAGTACTTC | CASSLGAVYEQYF
TRBD1 | TRBJ2-3 | TRBV5-6 | . | TGTGCCAGCAGCTTGATATTGACAGGGACCGATACGCAGTATTTT | CASSLILTGTDTQYF
. | TRBJ2-3 | TRBV20-1 | . | TGCAGTGCTAGAAATCAGGGTACGCAGTATTTT | CSARNQGTQYF
. | TRBJ2-3 | TRBV21-1 | . | TGTGCCAGCAGCAAACACGCGGGGGATACGCAGTATTTT | CASSKHAGDTQYF
. | TRBJ1-6 | TRBV19 | few | TGTGCCAGTAGTGACAGTCCCTATTCACCCCTCCACTTT | CASSDSPYSPLHF
. | TRBJ2-6 | TRBV9 | few | TGTGCCAGCAGCATACAGGGCTCTGGGGCCAACGTCCTGACTTTC | CASSIQGSGANVLTF
TRBD1 | TRBJ1-3 | TRBV25-1 | . | TGTGCCAGCAGTGCAGGGGGCTCTGGAAACACCATATATTTT | CASSAGGSGNTIYF
TRBD1 | TRBJ1-2 | TRBV29-1 | . | TGCAGCATTGGGACAGGGAGTGGCTACACCTTC | CSIGTGSGYTF
. | TRBJ2-5 | TRBV7-3 | . | TGTGCCAGCAGCTCCTCCGGGAGCAAAGAGACCCAGTACTTC | CASSSSGSKETQYF
. | TRBJ2-1 | TRBV9 | . | TGTGCCAGCAGCGCTAGGTCAGATAATGAGCAGTTCTTC | CASSARSDNEQFF
. | TRBJ1-1 | TRBV6-1 | few | TGTGCCAGCACCCCGAACCCCGGGGGAGCTTTCTTT | CASTPNPGGAFF
. | TRBJ2-7 | TRBV2 | . | TGTGCCAGCAGGGCAAGCTACGAGCAGTACTTC | CASRASYEQYF
. | TRBJ2-3 | TRBV2 | few | TGTGCCAGCAGGTCGTCCGGCACAGATACGCAGTATTTT | CASRSSGTDTQYF
TRBD1 | TRBJ2-1 | TRBV19 | . | TGTGCCAGTAGTGTCGGACAGGGGGTCTACAATGAGCAGTTCTTC | CASSVGQGVYNEQFF
. | TRBJ1-2 | TRBV29-1 | few | TGCAGCGTTGAGGCTCTTAACTATGGCTACACCTTC | CSVEALNYGYTF
TRBD2 | TRBJ2-3 | TRBV5-1 | few | TGCGCCAGCAGCTCTTCCGGACTAGCGGATACGCAGTATTTT | CASSSSGLADTQYF
. | TRBJ2-2 | TRBV5-1 | few | TGCGCCAGCAGCGCTCAGGGTAACACCGGGGAGCTGTTTTTT | CASSAQGNTGELFF
. | TRBJ2-3 | TRBV29-1 | few | TGCAGCGTTGAGACCCCCACAGGGTATGGAGTCAGAGATACGCAGTATTTT | CSVETPTGYGVRDTQYF